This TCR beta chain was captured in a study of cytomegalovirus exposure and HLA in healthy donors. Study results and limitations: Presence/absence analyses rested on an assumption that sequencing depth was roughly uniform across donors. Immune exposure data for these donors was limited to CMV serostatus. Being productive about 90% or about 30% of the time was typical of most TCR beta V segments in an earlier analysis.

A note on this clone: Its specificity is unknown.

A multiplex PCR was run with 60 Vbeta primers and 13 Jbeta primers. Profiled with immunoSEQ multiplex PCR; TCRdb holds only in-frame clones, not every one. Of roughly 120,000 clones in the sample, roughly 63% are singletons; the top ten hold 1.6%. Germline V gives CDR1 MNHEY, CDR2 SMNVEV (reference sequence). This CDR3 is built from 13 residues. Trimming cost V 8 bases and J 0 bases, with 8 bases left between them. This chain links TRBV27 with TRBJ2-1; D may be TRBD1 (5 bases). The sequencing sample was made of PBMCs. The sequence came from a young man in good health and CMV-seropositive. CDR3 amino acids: CASRQNSYNEQFF. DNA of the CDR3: TGTGCCAGCCGACAGAACTCCTACAATGAGCAGTTCTTC.